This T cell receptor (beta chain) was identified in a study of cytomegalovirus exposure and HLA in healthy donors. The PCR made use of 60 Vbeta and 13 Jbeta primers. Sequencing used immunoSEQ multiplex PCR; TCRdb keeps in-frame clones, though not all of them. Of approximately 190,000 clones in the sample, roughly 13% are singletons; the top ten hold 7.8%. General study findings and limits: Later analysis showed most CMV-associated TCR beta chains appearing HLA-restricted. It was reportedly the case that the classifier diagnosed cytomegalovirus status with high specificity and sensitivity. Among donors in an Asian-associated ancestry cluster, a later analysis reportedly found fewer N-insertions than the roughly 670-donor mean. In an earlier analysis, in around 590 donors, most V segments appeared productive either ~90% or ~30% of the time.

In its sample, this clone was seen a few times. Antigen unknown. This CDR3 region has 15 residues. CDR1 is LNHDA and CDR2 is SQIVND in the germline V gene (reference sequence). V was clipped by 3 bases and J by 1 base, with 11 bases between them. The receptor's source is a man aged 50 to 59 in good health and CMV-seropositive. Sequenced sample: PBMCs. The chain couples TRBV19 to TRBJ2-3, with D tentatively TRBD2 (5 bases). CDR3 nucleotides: TGTGCCAGTAGTATGCCCGGGATCGGCACAGATACGCAGTATTTT. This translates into CASSMPGIGTDTQYF.